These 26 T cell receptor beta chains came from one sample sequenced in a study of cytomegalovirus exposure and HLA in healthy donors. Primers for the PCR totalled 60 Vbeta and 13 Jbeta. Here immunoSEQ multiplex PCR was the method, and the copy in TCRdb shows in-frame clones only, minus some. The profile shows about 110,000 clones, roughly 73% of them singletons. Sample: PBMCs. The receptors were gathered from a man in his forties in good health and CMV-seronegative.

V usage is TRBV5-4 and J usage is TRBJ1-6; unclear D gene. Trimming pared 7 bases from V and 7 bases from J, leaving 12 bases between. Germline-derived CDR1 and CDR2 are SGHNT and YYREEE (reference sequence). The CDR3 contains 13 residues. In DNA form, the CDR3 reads TGTGCCAGCCATCGATCTCAGAATTCACCCCTCCACTTT. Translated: CASHRSQNSPLHF.

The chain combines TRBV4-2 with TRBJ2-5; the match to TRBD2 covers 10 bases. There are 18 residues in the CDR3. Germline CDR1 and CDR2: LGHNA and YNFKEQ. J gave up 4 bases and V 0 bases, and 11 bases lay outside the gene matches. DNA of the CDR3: TGTGCCAGCAGCCAAGATGGTTCCAGCGGGGGGGCTCCAGAGACCCAGTACTTC. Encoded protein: CASSQDGSSGGAPETQYF.

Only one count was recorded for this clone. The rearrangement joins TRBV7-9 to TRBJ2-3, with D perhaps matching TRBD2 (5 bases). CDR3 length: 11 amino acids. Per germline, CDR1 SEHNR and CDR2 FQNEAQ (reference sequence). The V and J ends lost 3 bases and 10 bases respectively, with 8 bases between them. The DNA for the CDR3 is TGTGCCAGCAGCTTGAAGGGAGCGCAGTATTTT. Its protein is CASSLKGAQYF. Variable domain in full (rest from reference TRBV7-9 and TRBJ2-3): DTGVSQNPRHKITKRGQNVTFRCDPISEHNRLYWYRQTLGQGPEFLTYFQNEAQLEKSRLLSDRFSAERPKGSFSTLEIQRTEQGDSAMYLCASSLKGAQYFGPGTRLTVL.

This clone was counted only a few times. The CDR3 DNA reads TGTGCCAGCAGTGAGTTTATCAGGATTGCCACCGGGGAGCTGTTTTTT. Protein product: CASSEFIRIATGELFF. This rearrangement joins TRBV2 to TRBJ2-2; no firm D call. Looked up from germline, CDR1 is SNHLY and CDR2 is FYNNEI. Between the trimmed V and J ends, which lost 3 bases and 4 bases, there was a span of 15 bases. The CDR3 length is 16 residues.

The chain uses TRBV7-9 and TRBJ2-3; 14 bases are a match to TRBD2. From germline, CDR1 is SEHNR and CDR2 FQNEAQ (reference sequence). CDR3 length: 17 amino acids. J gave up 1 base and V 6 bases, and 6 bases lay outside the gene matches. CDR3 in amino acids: CASSPETSGGGTDTQYF. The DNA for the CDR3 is TGTGCCAGCAGTCCAGAGACTAGCGGGGGGGGCACAGATACGCAGTATTTT.

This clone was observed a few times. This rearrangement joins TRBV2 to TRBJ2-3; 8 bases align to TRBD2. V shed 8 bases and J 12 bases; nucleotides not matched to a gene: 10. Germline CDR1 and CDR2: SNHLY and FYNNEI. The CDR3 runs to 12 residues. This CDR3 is CASASGGGAQYF. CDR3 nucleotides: TGTGCCAGCGCCTCGGGAGGGGGGGCTCAGTATTTT.

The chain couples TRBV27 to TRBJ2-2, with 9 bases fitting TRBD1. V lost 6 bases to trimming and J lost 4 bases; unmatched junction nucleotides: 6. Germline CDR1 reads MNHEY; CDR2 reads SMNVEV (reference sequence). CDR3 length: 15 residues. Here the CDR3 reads CASSSDRGGTGELFF. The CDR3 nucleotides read TGTGCCAGCAGCTCGGACAGGGGTGGCACCGGGGAGCTGTTTTTT.

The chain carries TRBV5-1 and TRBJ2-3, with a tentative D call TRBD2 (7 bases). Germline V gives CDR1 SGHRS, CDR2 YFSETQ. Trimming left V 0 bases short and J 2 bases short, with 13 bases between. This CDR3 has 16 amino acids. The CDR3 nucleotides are TGCGCCAGCAGCTTGGGCGAGGGGGGGTACACAGATACGCAGTATTTT. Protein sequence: CASSLGEGGYTDTQYF.

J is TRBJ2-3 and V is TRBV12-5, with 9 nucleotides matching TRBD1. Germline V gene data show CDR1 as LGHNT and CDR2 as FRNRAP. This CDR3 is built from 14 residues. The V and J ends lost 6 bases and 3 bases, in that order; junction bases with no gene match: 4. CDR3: CASGKTGGTDTQYF. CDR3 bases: TGTGCTAGTGGCAAGACAGGGGGGACAGATACGCAGTATTTT.

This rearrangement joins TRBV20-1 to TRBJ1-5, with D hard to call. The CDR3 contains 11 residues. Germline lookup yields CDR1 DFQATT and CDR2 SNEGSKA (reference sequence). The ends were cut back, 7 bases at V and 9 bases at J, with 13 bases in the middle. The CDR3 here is CSGQKQWPQHF. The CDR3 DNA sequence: TGCAGTGGTCAGAAACAATGGCCCCAGCATTTT.

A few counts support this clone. This CDR3 is CASSEGLGTDTQYF. The DNA of the CDR3 is TGTGCCAGCTCGGAGGGTTTGGGCACAGATACGCAGTATTTT. The V call is TRBV6-6, the J call TRBJ2-3; D is perhaps TRBD2 (6 bases). Germline V gene data show CDR1 as MNHNY and CDR2 as SVGAGI (reference sequence). CDR3 length equals 14 residues. Trimming took off 8 bases at V and 1 base at J, with 13 bases between the two ends.

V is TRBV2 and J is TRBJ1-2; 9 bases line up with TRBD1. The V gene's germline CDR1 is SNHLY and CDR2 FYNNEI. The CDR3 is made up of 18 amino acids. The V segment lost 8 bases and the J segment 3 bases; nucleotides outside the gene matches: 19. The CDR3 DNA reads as TGTGCCAGCGGAGGCGGGACAGGGTTGAGGCCTACTGACTATGGCTACACCTTC. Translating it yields CASGGGTGLRPTDYGYTF.

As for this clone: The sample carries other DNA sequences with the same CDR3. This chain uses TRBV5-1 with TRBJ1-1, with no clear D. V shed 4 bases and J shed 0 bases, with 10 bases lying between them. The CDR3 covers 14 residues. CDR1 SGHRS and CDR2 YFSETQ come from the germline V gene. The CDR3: CASSPGSMNTEAFF. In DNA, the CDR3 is TGCGCCAGCAGCCCAGGTTCCATGAACACTGAAGCTTTCTTT.

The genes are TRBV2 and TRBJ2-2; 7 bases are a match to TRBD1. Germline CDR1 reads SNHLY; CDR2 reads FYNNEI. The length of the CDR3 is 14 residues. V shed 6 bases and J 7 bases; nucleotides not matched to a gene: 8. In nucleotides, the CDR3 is TGTGCCAGCAGGTGGTCGGGACAGCTCGGGGAGCTGTTTTTT. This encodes CASRWSGQLGELFF.

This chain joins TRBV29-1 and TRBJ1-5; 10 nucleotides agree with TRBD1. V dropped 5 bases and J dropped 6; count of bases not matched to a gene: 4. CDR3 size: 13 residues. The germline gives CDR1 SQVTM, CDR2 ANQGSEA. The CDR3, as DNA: TGCAGCGTTTGGGACAGGGGAGGTCAGCCCCAGCATTTT. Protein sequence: CSVWDRGGQPQHF.

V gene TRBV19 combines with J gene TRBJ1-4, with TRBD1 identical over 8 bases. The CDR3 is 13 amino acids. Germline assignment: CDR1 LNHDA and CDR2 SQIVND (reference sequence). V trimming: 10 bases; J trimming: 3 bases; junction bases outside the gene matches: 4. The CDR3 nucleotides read TGTGCCACCGGGGGACAGGCTAATGAAAAACTGTTTTTT. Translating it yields CATGGQANEKLFF.

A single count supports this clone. CDR3: CASSLGAFLRTDTQYF. The CDR3 DNA is TGTGCCAGCAGCTTAGGAGCCTTTCTCCGCACAGATACGCAGTATTTT. The chain is built from TRBV13 and TRBJ2-3; D uncertain. Germline V gene data show CDR1 as PRHDT and CDR2 as FYEKMQ (reference sequence). V was pared by 0 bases and J by 1 base, with 11 bases between. The CDR3 is 16 amino acids.

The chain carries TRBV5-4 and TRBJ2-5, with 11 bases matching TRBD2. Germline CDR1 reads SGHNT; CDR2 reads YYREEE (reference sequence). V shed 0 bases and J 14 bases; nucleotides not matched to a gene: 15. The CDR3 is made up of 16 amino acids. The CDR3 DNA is TGTGCCAGCAGCTTGGCCGGCCGGTTGTCTAGCGGGGGGTATTACTTC. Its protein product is CASSLAGRLSSGGYYF. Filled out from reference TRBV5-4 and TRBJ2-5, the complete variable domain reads ETGVTQSPTHLIKTRGQQVTLRCSSQSGHNTVSWYQQALGQGPQFIFQYYREEENGRGNFPPRFSGLQFPNYSSELNVNALELDDSALYLCASSLAGRLSSGGYYFGPGTRLLVL.

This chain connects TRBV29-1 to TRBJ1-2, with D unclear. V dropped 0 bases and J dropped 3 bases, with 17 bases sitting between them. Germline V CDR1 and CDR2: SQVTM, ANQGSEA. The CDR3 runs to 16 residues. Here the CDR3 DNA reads TGCAGCGTTGAAGATCGAACTAAGCCCGGGGACTATGGCTACACCTTC. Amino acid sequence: CSVEDRTKPGDYGYTF.

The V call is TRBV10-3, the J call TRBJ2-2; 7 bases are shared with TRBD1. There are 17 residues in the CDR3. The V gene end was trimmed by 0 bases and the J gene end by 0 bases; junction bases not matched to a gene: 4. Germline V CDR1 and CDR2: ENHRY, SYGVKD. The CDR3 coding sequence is TGTGCCATCAGTGAGTCGGGGCAGGGGGCGAACACCGGGGAGCTGTTTTTT. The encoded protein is CAISESGQGANTGELFF.

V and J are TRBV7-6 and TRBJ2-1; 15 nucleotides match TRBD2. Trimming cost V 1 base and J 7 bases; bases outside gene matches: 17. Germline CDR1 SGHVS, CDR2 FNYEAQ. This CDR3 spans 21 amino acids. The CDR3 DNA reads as TGTGCCAGCAGCTTAGTTAGTTTGGGACTAGCGGGGGGAAACTCTGGGAATGAGCAGTTCTTC. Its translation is CASSLVSLGLAGGNSGNEQFF. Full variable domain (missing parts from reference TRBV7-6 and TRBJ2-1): GAGVSQSPRYKVTKRGQDVALRCDPISGHVSLYWYRQALGQGPEFLTYFNYEAQQDKSGLPNDRFSAERPEGSISTLTIQRTEQRDSAMYRCASSLVSLGLAGGNSGNEQFFGPGTRLTVL.

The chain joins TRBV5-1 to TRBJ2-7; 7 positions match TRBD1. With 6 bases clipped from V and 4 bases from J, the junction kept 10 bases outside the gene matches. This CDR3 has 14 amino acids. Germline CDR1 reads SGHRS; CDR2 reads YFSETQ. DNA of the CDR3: TGCGCCAGCACAATGGATAGGGGGCAGTACGAGCAGTACTTC. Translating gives CASTMDRGQYEQYF.

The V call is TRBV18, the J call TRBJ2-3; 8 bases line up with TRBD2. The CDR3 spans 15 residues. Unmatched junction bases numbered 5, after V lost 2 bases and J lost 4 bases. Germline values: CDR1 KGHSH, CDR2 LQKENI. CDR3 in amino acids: CASSPETSAADTQYF. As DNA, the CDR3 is TGTGCCAGCTCACCAGAGACTAGCGCTGCAGATACGCAGTATTTT.

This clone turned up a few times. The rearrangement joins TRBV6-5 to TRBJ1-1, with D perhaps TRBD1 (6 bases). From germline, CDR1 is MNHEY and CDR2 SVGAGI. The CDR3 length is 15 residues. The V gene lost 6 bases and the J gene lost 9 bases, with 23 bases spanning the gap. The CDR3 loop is CASSPPGGAFSKAFF. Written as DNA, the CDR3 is TGTGCCAGCAGCCCCCCCGGGGGGGCATTCTCCAAAGCTTTCTTT.

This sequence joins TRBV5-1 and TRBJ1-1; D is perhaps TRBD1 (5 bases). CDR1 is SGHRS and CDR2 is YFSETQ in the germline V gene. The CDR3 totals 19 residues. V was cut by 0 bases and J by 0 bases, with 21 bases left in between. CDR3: CASSLAPGGGRVMNTEAFF. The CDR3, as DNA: TGCGCCAGCAGCTTGGCCCCGGGGGGGGGTAGGGTCATGAACACTGAAGCTTTCTTT. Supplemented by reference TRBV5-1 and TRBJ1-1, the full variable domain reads KAGVTQTPRYLIKTRGQQVTLSCSPISGHRSVSWYQQTPGQGLQFLFEYFSETQRNKGNFPGRFSGRQFSNSRSEMNVSTLELGDSALYLCASSLAPGGGRVMNTEAFFGQGTRLTVV.

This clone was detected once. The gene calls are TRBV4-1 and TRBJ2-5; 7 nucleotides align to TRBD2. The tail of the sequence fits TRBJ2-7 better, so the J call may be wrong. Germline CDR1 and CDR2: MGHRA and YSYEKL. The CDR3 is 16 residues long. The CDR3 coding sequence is TGCGCCAGCAGCCATCTCCCAGCGGGGTATCAGGACGAGCAGTACTTC. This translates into CASSHLPAGYQDEQYF.